The 5 T cell receptor beta chains below were found in one sample sequenced in a study of blood T cell repertoires in COVID-19. Produced via immunoSEQ multiplex PCR; TCRdb's table is partial and in-frame only. The sample contains around 100,000 clones, around four fifths of which appear only once. Specimen: peripheral blood. These receptors were taken from a man in his fifties with active or convalescent COVID-19.

The V gene is TRBV10-3, the J gene TRBJ1-2; 8 bases match TRBD1. Unmatched junction bases numbered 2, after V lost 3 bases and J lost 5 bases. The CDR3 covers 13 residues. Germline CDR1 is ENHRY and CDR2 is SYGVKD. The CDR3 loop reads CAISEQGGYGYTF. The CDR3 DNA sequence: TGTGCCATCAGTGAACAGGGGGGATATGGCTACACCTTC.

V gene TRBV12-3 or TRBV12-4 combines with J gene TRBJ1-5; D ambiguous. The CDR3 is 13 residues long. V lost 0 bases, J lost 9 bases, and 9 bases lay in between. The DNA for the CDR3 is TGTGCCAGCAGTTTAGCGCAGACTTCGCCCCAGCATTTT. Protein product: CASSLAQTSPQHF.

This chain connects TRBV4-2 to TRBJ2-7; 7 nucleotides line up with TRBD1. The CDR3 runs 16 residues. The germline V gene has CDR1 LGHNA and CDR2 YNFKEQ. Germline trimming cut 1 base from V and 1 base from J; bases unmatched to any gene: 7. The CDR3 spells CASSQVGTANSYEQYF. As DNA, the CDR3 is TGTGCCAGCAGCCAAGTAGGGACAGCAAATTCCTACGAGCAGTACTTC.

This chain links TRBV18 with TRBJ1-1; tentative D call: TRBD1 (5 bases). The CDR3 loop spans 14 amino acids. V lost 2 bases and J lost 5, with 12 bases in between. From germline, CDR1 is KGHSH and CDR2 LQKENI. CDR3: CASSPAGDETEAFF. CDR3 nucleotide sequence: TGTGCCAGCTCACCAGCGGGGGATGAGACTGAAGCTTTCTTT.

The V and J genes are TRBV2 and TRBJ2-1; 12 positions agree with TRBD2. This CDR3 spans 15 amino acids. With 6 bases clipped from V and 9 bases from J, the junction kept 9 bases outside the gene matches. CDR1 and CDR2 (germline): SNHLY, FYNNEI. CDR3 region: CASSLKASGRGEQFF. CDR3 DNA sequence: TGTGCCAGCAGCTTGAAAGCTAGCGGGAGGGGTGAGCAGTTCTTC.